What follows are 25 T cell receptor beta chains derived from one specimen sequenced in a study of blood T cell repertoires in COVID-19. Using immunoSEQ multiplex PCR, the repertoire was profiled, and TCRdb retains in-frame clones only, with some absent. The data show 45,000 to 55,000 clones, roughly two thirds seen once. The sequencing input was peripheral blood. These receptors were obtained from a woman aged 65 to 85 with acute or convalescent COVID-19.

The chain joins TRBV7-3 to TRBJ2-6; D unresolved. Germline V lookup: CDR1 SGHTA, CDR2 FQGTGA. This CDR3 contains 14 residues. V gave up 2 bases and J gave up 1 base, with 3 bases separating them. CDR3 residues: CASSLYSGANVLTF. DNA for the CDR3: TGTGCCAGCAGCTTATATTCTGGGGCCAACGTCCTGACTTTC.

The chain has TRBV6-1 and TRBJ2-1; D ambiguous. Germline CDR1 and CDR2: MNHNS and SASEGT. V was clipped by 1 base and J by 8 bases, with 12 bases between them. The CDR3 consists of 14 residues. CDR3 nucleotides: TGTGCCAGCAGTGAAGGGGCGAGCTTCTATGAGCAGTTCTTC. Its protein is CASSEGASFYEQFF.

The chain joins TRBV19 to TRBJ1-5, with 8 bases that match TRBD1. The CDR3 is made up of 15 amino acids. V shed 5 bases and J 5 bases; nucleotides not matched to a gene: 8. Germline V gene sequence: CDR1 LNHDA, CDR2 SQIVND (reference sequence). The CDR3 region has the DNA TGTGCCAGTAGTCCCTCTGGACAGGGTTATCAGCCCCAGCATTTT. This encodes CASSPSGQGYQPQHF.

The CDR3 coding sequence is TGTGCCAGCTCACCACAGGGCACTAGCAGGAATGAGCAGTTCTTC. Its protein is CASSPQGTSRNEQFF. The rearrangement uses TRBV18 and TRBJ2-1; D perhaps matches TRBD2 (6 bases). V was clipped by 1 base and J by 7 bases, with 14 bases between them. Looked up from germline, CDR1 is KGHSH and CDR2 is LQKENI. The CDR3 contains 15 residues.

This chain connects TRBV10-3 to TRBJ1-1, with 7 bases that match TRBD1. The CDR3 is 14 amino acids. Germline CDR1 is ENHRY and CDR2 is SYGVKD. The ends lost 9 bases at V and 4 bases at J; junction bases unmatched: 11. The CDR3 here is CAIRDRGGSTEAFF. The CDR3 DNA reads TGTGCCATAAGGGACAGAGGGGGTTCCACTGAAGCTTTCTTT.

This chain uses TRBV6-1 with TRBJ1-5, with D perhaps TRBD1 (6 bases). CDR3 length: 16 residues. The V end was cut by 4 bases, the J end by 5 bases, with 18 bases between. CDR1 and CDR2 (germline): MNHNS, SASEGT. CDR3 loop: CASSGGGWADDQPQHF. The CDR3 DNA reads TGTGCCAGCAGTGGTGGGGGCTGGGCAGACGATCAGCCCCAGCATTTT.

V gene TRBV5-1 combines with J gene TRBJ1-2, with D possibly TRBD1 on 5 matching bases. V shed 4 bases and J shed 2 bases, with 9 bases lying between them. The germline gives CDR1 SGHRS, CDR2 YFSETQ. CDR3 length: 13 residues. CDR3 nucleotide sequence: TGCGCCAGCAGCCCGACAGAGAACTATGGCTACACCTTC. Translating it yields CASSPTENYGYTF.

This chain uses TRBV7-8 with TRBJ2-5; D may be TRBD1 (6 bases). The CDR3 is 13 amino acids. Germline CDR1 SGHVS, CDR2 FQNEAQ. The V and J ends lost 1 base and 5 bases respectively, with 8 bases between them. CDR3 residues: CASSLVQGETQYF. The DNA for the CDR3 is TGTGCCAGCAGCTTAGTACAGGGCGAGACCCAGTACTTC.

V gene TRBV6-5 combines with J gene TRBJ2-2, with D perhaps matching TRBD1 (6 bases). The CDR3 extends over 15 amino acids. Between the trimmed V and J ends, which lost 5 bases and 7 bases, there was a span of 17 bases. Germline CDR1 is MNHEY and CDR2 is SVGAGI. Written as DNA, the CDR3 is TGTGCCAGCAGTACAAAATTGGGGGCGGGCGGGGAGCTGTTTTTT. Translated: CASSTKLGAGGELFF.

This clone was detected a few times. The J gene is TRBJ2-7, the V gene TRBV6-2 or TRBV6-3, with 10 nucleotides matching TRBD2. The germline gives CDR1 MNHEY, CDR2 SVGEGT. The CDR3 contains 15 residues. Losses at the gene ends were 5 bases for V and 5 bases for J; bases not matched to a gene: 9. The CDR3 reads CASSSRRLAGDEQYF. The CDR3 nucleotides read TGTGCCAGCAGTAGCAGGCGTCTAGCGGGAGACGAGCAGTACTTC.

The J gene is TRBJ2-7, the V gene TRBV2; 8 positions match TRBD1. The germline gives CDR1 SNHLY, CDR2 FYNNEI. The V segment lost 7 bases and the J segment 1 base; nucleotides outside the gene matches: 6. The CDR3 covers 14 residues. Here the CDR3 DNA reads TGTGCCAGCAACCTTGGGACAGGATCCTACGAGCAGTACTTC. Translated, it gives CASNLGTGSYEQYF.

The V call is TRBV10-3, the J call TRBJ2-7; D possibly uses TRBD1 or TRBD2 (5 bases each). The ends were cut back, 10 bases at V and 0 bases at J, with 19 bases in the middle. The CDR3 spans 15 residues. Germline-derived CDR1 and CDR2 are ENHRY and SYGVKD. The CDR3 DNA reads TGTGCCACCAGAGGGGTCGCGGCGGCCTCCTACGAGCAGTACTTC. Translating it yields CATRGVAAASYEQYF.

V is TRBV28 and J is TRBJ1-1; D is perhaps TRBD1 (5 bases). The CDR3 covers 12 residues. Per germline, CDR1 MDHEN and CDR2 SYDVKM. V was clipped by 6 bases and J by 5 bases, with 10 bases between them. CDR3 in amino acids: CASSTQGTEAFF. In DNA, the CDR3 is TGTGCCAGCAGCACCCAGGGTACTGAAGCTTTCTTT.

This chain's CDR3 is CASSPAGETQYF. For the CDR3, the DNA is TGTGCCAGCAGCCCAGCAGGGGAGACCCAGTACTTC. The rearrangement uses TRBV14 and TRBJ2-5, with D perhaps matching TRBD1 (5 bases). V shed 4 bases and J shed 5 bases, with 8 bases lying between them. CDR3 length: 12 amino acids. Germline V gene data show CDR1 as SGHDN and CDR2 as FVKESK.

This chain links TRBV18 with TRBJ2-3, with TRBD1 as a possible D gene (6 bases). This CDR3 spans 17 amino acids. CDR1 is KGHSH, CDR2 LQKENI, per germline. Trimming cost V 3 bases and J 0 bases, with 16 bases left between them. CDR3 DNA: TGTGCCAGCTCACCTACCAGGGGCACGGCTAGCACAGATACGCAGTATTTT. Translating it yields CASSPTRGTASTDTQYF.

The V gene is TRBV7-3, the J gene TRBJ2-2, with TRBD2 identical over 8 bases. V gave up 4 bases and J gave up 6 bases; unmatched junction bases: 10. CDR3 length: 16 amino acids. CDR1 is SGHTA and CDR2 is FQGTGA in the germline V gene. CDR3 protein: CASSSSGGVKPGELFF. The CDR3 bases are TGTGCCAGCAGCTCTTCGGGGGGGGTGAAGCCCGGGGAGCTGTTTTTT.

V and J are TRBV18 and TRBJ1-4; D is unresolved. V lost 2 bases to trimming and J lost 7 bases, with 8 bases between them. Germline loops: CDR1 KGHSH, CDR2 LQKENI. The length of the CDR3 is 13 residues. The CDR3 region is CASSPGAAEKLFF. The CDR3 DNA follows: TGTGCCAGCTCACCAGGTGCGGCTGAAAAACTGTTTTTT. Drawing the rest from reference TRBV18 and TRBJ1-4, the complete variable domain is NAGVMQNPRHLVRRRGQEARLRCSPMKGHSHVYWYRQLPEEGLKFMVYLQKENIIDESGMPKERFSAEFPKEGPSILRIQQVVRGDSAAYFCASSPGAAEKLFFGSGTQLSVL.

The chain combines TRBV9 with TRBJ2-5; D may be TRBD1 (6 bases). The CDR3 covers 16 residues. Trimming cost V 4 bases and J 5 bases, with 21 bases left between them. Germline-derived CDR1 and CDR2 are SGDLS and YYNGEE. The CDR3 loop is CASSPRQTGTGETQYF. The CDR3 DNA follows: TGTGCCAGCAGCCCCCGCCAAACAGGGACGGGCGAGACCCAGTACTTC.

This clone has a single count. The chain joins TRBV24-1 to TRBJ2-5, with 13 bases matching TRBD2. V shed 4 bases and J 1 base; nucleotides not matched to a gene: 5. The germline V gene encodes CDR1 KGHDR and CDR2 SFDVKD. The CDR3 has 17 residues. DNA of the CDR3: TGTGCCACCAGTGAAACACTAGCGGGGGGGCTCCAAGAGACCCAGTACTTC. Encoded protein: CATSETLAGGLQETQYF.

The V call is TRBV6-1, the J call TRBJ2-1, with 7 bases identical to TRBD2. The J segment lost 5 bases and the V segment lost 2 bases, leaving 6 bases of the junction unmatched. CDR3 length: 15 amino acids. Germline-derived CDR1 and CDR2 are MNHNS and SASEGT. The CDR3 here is CASSESGGTDNEQFF. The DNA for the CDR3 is TGTGCCAGCAGTGAATCGGGGGGAACCGACAATGAGCAGTTCTTC.

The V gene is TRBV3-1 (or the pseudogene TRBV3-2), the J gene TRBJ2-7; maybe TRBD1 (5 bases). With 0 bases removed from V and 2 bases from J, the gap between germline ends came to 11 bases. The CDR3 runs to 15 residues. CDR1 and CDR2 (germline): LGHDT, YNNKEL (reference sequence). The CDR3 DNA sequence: TGTGCCAGCAGCCAAGACAGGGCGATAGCCTACGAGCAGTACTTC. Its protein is CASSQDRAIAYEQYF.

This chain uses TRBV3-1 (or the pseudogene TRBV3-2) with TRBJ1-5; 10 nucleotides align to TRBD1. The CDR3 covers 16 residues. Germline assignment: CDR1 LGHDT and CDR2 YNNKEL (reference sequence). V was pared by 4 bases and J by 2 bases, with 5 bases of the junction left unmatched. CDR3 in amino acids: CASSPRDRGGNQPQHF. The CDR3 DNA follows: TGTGCCAGCAGCCCCCGGGACAGGGGAGGCAATCAGCCCCAGCATTTT.

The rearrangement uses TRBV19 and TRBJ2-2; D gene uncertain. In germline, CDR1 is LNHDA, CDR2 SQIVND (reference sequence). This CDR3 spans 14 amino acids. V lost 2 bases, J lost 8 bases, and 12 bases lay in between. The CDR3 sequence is CASSISTKMGELFF. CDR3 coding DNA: TGTGCCAGTAGTATAAGTACAAAGATGGGGGAGCTGTTTTTT.

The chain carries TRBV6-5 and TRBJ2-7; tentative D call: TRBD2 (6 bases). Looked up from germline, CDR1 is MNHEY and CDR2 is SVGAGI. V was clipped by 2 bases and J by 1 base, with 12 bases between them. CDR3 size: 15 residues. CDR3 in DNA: TGTGCCAGCAGTTACGACACTGGGGGGTCCTACGAGCAGTACTTC. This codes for CASSYDTGGSYEQYF.

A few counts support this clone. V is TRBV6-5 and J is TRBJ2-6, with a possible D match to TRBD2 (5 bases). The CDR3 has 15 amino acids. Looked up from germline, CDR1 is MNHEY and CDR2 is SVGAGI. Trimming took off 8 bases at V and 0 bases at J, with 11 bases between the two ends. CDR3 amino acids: CASSSGFSGANVLTF. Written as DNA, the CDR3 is TGTGCCAGCTCCTCGGGATTCTCTGGGGCCAACGTCCTGACTTTC.